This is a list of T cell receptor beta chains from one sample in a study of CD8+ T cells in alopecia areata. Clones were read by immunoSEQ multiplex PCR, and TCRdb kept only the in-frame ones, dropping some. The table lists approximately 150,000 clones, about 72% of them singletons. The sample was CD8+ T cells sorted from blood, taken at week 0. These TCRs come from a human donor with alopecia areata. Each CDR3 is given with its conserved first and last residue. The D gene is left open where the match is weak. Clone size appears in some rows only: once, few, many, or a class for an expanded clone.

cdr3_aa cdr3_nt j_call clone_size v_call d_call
CASKGGPDTQYF TGTGCCAGCAAAGGGGGCCCAGATACGCAGTATTTT TRBJ2-3 - TRBV2 TRBD1
CASSPGGGRDDEQFF TGTGCCAGCAGCCCGGGGGGGGGCCGCGACGATGAGCAGTTCTTC TRBJ2-1 - TRBV7-2 TRBD2
CASSLVPQETQYF TGTGCCAGCAGCTTAGTCCCCCAGGAGACCCAGTACTTC TRBJ2-5 - TRBV7-8 -
CASSRGGTDTQYF TGTGCCAGCAGCCGGGGGGGAACAGATACGCAGTATTTT TRBJ2-3 - TRBV13 TRBD2
CASRGDRGLHEAFF TGTGCCAGCAGGGGAGACCGGGGCCTACATGAAGCTTTCTTT TRBJ1-1 - TRBV2 -
CALRNRESNTEAFF TGTGCCTTGAGAAACAGGGAATCGAACACTGAAGCTTTCTTT TRBJ1-1 - TRBV30 -
CASSEGSLMKYGYTF TGCGCCAGCAGTGAGGGGTCCCTTATGAAGTATGGCTACACCTTC TRBJ1-2 - TRBV10-2 -
CSVRTGDTEAFF TGCAGCGTAAGGACAGGGGACACTGAAGCTTTCTTT TRBJ1-1 few TRBV29-1 TRBD1
CASSSPSGESYNEQFF TGTGCCAGCAGCTCCCCCTCAGGGGAGTCCTACAATGAGCAGTTCTTC TRBJ2-1 few TRBV7-9 -
CASSTESSYEQYF TGTGCCAGTTCGACAGAGTCCTCCTACGAGCAGTACTTC TRBJ2-7 once TRBV15 -
CAWSSPGQGSYEQYF TGTGCCTGGAGCTCTCCGGGACAGGGTTCCTACGAGCAGTACTTC TRBJ2-7 - TRBV30 TRBD1
CASSPTLGGEQYF TGTGCCAGCAGCCCGACGTTAGGCGGCGAGCAGTACTTC TRBJ2-7 - TRBV7-9 -
CASRHDRSYEQYF TGTGCCAGCAGACATGACAGGTCCTACGAGCAGTACTTC TRBJ2-7 - TRBV7-8 -
CASSPRQGSHEQYF TGTGCCAGCAGCCCGAGACAGGGGTCCCACGAGCAGTACTTC TRBJ2-7 - TRBV7-9 TRBD1
CASSQLWMAPRPLHEQFF TGCGCCAGCAGTCAACTGTGGATGGCGCCTAGACCGCTGCATGAGCAGTTCTTC TRBJ2-1 - TRBV23-1 -
CASSPPKGFTGELFF TGTGCCAGCAGTCCCCCAAAGGGGTTCACCGGGGAGCTGTTTTTT TRBJ2-2 few TRBV27 -
CASSLLRLAGTEAFF TGTGCCAGCAGCTTACTAAGGTTGGCAGGAACTGAAGCTTTCTTT TRBJ1-1 - TRBV7-3 -
CASSEADQGAGETQYF TGTGCCAGCAGTGAAGCGGACCAGGGGGCTGGGGAGACCCAGTACTTC TRBJ2-5 once TRBV6-1 TRBD1
CSVVWGVYNEQFF TGCAGCGTTGTATGGGGCGTCTACAATGAGCAGTTCTTC TRBJ2-1 - TRBV29-1 -
CASDQTGTSRETQYF TGTGCCAGCGACCAGACAGGAACCTCAAGAGAGACCCAGTACTTC TRBJ2-5 - TRBV2 -
CSVEVGAIGELFF TGCAGCGTTGAGGTGGGGGCTATCGGGGAGCTGTTTTTT TRBJ2-2 - TRBV29-1 -
CASSSDRDSPYEQYF TGCGCCAGCAGCTCGGACCGGGACAGCCCCTACGAGCAGTACTTC TRBJ2-7 - TRBV5-1 TRBD1
CASSLGLGTANTGELFF TGTGCCAGCAGCTTAGGCCTAGGGACAGCGAACACCGGGGAGCTGTTTTTT TRBJ2-2 few TRBV13 TRBD1
CAISETGAYEQYF TGTGCCATCAGCGAAACAGGGGCCTACGAGCAGTACTTC TRBJ2-7 - TRBV10-3 TRBD1
CASSYVGRGLSYEQYF TGTGCCAGCAGTTACGTCGGCAGGGGGCTTTCCTACGAGCAGTACTTC TRBJ2-7 - TRBV6-6 TRBD1
CSVVTGTFGYTF TGCAGCGTTGTCACAGGGACCTTCGGCTACACCTTC TRBJ1-2 - TRBV29-1 -
CSVDQGVGWAGELFF TGCAGCGTTGACCAGGGCGTGGGTTGGGCCGGGGAGCTGTTTTTT TRBJ2-2 - TRBV29-1 -
CASLTSGANVLTF TGCGCCAGCCTTACCTCTGGGGCCAACGTCCTGACTTTC TRBJ2-6 - TRBV10-2 -
CASSDRGDPYNEQFF TGTGCCAGCAGTGACCGGGGCGACCCCTACAATGAGCAGTTCTTC TRBJ2-1 - TRBV6-4 -
CSVDPSPPNKYNEQFF TGCAGCGTTGATCCCTCTCCCCCAAACAAGTACAATGAGCAGTTCTTC TRBJ2-1 few TRBV29-1 -
CASSLPLRQGAQETQYF TGTGCCAGCAGCTTGCCCCTCAGACAGGGGGCCCAAGAGACCCAGTACTTC TRBJ2-5 few TRBV5-4 TRBD1
CAWRASGGTNNEQFF TGTGCCTGGAGGGCTAGCGGGGGTACCAACAATGAGCAGTTCTTC TRBJ2-1 - TRBV30 TRBD2
CASLGRDEQYF TGTGCCAGCCTGGGTCGGGACGAGCAGTACTTC TRBJ2-7 - TRBV2 -
CASSQSCRGALRGECSYEQYF TGCGCCAGCAGTCAATCTTGCAGGGGTGCTTTAAGAGGGGAATGCTCCTACGAGCAGTACTTC TRBJ2-7 - TRBV23-1 -
CAWSVGHLTEAFF TGTGCCTGGAGTGTAGGGCATCTCACTGAAGCTTTCTTT TRBJ1-1 - TRBV30 -
CASSHREAYEQYF TGTGCCAGCAGCCACAGGGAGGCCTACGAGCAGTACTTC TRBJ2-7 few TRBV14 -
CASSAARLAVRDTQYF TGTGCCAGCAGTGCAGCCCGACTAGCGGTCCGCGATACGCAGTATTTT TRBJ2-3 - TRBV6-1 TRBD2
CSVEKLYRVRESYNEQFF TGCAGCGTTGAAAAACTATACAGGGTACGGGAATCCTACAATGAGCAGTTCTTC TRBJ2-1 - TRBV29-1 -
CSVATGTANYGYTF TGCAGCGTCGCAACCGGGACAGCTAACTATGGCTACACCTTC TRBJ1-2 - TRBV29-1 TRBD1
CSVAGGRGPEMNTEAFF TGCAGCGTTGCAGGAGGAAGGGGTCCGGAGATGAACACTGAAGCTTTCTTT TRBJ1-1 - TRBV29-1 -
CAIKLTGTGELFF TGTGCCATCAAATTGACAGGCACCGGGGAGCTGTTTTTT TRBJ2-2 - TRBV10-3 -
CSVEGPGTVGGNTIYF TGCAGCGTTGAGGGGCCCGGGACAGTTGGTGGAAACACCATATATTTT TRBJ1-3 - TRBV29-1 TRBD1